This TCR beta chain originates from a study of cytomegalovirus exposure and HLA in healthy donors. Study in general: About 85 million unique TCRs from HLA-typed donors were held in an early release of data.

Both 60 Vbeta primers and 13 Jbeta primers went into the PCR. Produced via immunoSEQ multiplex PCR; TCRdb's table is partial and in-frame only. The repertoire holds approximately 97,000 clones, with 63% as singletons. This clone was detected a few times. CDR3 size: 16 residues. CDR1 SGHRS and CDR2 YFSETQ come from the germline V gene. V lost 0 bases, J lost 0 bases, and 9 bases lay in between. This chain links TRBV5-1 with TRBJ2-2, with a tentative D call TRBD1 (6 bases). The TCR originated in a human donor in good health. Sample: PBMCs. CDR3 bases: TGCGCCAGCAGCTTGGCCGGGACACCGAACACCGGGGAGCTGTTTTTT. Translated, it gives CASSLAGTPNTGELFF. Complete variable domain (other parts from reference TRBV5-1 and TRBJ2-2): KAGVTQTPRYLIKTRGQQVTLSCSPISGHRSVSWYQQTPGQGLQFLFEYFSETQRNKGNFPGRFSGRQFSNSRSEMNVSTLELGDSALYLCASSLAGTPNTGELFFGEGSRLTVL.